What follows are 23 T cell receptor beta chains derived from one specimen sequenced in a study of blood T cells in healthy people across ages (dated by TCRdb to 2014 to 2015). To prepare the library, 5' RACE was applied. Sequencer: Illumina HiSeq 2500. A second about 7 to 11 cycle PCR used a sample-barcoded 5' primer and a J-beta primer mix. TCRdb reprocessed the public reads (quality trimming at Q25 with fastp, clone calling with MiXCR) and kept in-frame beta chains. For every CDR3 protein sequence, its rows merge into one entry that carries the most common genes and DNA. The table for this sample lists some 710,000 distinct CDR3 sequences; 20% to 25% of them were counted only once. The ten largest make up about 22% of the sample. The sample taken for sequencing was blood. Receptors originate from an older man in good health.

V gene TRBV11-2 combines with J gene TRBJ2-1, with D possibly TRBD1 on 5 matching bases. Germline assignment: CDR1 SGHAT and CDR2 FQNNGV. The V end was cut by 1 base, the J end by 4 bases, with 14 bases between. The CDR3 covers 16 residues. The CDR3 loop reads CASSLVLGPGYNEQFF. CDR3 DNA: TGTGCCAGCAGCTTAGTCCTAGGGCCAGGGTACAATGAGCAGTTCTTC.

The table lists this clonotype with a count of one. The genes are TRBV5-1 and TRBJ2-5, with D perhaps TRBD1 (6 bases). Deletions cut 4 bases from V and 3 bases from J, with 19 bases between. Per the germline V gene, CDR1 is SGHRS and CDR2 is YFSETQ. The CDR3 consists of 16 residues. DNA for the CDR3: TGCGCCAGCAGCGGCCCCGGGACAACCGCTAAAGAGACCCAGTACTTC. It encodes CASSGPGTTAKETQYF.

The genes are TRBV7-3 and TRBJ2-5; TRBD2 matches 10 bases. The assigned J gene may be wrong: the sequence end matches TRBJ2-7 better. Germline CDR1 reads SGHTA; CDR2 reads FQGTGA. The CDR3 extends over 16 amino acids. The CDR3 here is CASSCLGTSAPYEQYV. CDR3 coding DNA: TGTGCCAGCAGTTGTCTGGGGACTAGCGCTCCCTACGAGCAGTACGTC.

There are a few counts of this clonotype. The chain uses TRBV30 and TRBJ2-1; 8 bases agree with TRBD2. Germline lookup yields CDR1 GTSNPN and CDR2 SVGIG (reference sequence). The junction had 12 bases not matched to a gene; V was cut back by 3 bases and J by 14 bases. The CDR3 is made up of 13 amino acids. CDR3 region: CAWSPDVAGSKFF. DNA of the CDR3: TGTGCCTGGAGCCCGGATGTAGCGGGATCAAAGTTCTTC. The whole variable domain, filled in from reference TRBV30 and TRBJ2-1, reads SQTIHQWPATLVQPVGSPLSLECTVEGTSNPNLYWYRQAAGRGLQLLFYSVGIGQISSEVPQNLSASRPQDRQFILSSKKLLLSDSGFYLCAWSPDVAGSKFFGPGTRLTVL.

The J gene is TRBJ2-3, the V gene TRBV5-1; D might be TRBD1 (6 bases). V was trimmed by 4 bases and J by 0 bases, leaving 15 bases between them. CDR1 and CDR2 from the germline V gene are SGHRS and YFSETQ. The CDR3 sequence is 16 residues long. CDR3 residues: CASSPEVQGSTDTQYF. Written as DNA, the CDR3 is TGCGCCAGCAGCCCGGAGGTCCAGGGGAGCACAGATACGCAGTATTTT.

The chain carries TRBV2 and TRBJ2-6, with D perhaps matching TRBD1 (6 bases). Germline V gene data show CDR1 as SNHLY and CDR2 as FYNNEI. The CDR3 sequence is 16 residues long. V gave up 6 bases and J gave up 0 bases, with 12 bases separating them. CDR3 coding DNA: TGTGCCAGCAGGAAGGACAGAAGCTCTGGGGCCAACGTCCTGACTTTC. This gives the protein CASRKDRSSGANVLTF.

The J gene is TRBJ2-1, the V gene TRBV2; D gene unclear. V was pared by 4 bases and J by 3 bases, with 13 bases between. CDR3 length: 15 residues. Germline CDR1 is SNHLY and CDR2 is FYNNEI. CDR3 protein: CASSVSRGVYNEQFF. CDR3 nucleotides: TGTGCCAGCAGTGTATCCCGTGGAGTCTACAATGAGCAGTTCTTC.

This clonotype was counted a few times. CDR3 loop: CSAPGRMNTEAFF. CDR3 in DNA: TGCAGTGCCCCAGGTCGTATGAACACTGAAGCTTTCTTT. This sequence joins TRBV20-1 and TRBJ1-1; no clear D gene. The V gene lost 6 bases and the J gene lost 0 bases, with 11 bases spanning the gap. CDR1 DFQATT and CDR2 SNEGSKA come from the germline V gene (reference sequence). The CDR3 extends over 13 amino acids.

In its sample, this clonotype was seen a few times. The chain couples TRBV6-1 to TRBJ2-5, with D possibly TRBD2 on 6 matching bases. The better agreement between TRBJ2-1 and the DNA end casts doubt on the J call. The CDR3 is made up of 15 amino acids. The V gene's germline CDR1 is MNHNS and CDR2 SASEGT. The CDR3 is CASIPGGSGDNEQFF. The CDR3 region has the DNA TGTGCCAGCATCCCTGGGGGTAGCGGCGACAATGAGCAGTTCTTC.

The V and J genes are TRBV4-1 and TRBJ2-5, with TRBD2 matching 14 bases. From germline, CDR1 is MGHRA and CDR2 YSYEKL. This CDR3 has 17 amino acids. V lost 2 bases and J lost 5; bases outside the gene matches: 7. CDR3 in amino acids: CASSQPGGLAGEETQYF. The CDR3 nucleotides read TGCGCCAGCAGCCAACCCGGGGGACTAGCGGGGGAGGAGACCCAGTACTTC.

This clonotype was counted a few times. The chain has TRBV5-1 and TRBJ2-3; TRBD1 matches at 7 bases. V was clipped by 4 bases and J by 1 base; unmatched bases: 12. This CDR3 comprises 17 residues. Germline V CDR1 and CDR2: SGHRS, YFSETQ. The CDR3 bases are TGCGCCAGCAGCCCCTGGGACAGCGTGACGGGCACAGATACGCAGTATTTT. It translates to CASSPWDSVTGTDTQYF.

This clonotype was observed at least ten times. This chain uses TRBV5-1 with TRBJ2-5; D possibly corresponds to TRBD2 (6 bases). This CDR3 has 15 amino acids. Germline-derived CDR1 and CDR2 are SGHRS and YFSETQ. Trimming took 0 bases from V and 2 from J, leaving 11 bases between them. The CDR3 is CASSLAGGRQETQYF. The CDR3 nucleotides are TGCGCCAGCAGCTTGGCCGGGGGAAGGCAAGAGACCCAGTACTTC.

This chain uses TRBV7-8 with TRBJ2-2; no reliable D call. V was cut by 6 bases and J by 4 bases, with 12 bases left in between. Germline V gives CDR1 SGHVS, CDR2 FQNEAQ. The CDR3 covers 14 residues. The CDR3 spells CASSYTAGTGELFF. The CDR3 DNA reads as TGTGCCAGCAGTTATACGGCCGGCACCGGGGAGCTGTTTTTT.

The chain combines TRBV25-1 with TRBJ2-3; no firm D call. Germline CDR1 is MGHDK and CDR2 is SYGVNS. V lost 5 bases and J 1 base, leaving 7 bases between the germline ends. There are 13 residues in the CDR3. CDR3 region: CASSKWGTDTQYF. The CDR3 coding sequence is TGTGCCAGCAGTAAATGGGGCACAGATACGCAGTATTTT.

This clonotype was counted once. In DNA form, the CDR3 reads TGTGCCAGCAGTTTACGGTCAGACTCCTACGAGCAGTACTTC. The encoded protein is CASSLRSDSYEQYF. The chain is built from TRBV27 and TRBJ2-7; D call uncertain. The length of the CDR3 is 14 residues. Between the trimmed V and J ends, which lost 2 bases and 0 bases, there was a span of 8 bases. CDR1 is MNHEY, CDR2 SMNVEV, per germline (reference sequence).

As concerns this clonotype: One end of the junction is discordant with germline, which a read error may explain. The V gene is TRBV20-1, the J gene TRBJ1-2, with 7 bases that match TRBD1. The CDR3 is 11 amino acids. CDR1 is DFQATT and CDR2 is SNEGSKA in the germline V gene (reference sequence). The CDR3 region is CSAETGWRYAF. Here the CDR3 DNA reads TGCAGTGCGGAGACAGGGTGGCGCTACGCCTTC.

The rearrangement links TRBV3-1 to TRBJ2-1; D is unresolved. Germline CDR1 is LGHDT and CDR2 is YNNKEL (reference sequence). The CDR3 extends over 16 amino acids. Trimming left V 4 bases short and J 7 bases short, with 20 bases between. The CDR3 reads CASSRIGSRVGNEQFF. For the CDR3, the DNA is TGTGCCAGCAGCCGCATCGGCTCGCGTGTGGGGAATGAGCAGTTCTTC.

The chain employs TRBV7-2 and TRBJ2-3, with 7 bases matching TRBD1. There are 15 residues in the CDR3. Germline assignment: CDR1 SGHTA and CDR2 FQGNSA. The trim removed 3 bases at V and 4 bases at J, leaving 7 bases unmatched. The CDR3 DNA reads TGTGCCAGCAGCTTGGAGACAGGGTGGGCAGATACGCAGTATTTT. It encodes CASSLETGWADTQYF.

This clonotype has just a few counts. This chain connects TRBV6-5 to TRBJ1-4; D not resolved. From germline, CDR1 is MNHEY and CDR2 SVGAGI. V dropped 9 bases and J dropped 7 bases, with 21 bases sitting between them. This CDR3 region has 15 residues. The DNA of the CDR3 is TGTGCCAGTGGAGACCAAGGCGGCCGACTTGAAAAACTGTTTTTT. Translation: CASGDQGGRLEKLFF.

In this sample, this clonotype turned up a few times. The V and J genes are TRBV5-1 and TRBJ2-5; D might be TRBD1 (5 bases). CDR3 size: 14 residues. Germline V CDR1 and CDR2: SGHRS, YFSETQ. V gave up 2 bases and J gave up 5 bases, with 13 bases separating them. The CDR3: CASSLGRVAETQYF. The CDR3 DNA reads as TGCGCCAGCAGCTTAGGCAGGGTGGCGGAGACCCAGTACTTC. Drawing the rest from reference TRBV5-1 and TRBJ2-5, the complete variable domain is KAGVTQTPRYLIKTRGQQVTLSCSPISGHRSVSWYQQTPGQGLQFLFEYFSETQRNKGNFPGRFSGRQFSNSRSEMNVSTLELGDSALYLCASSLGRVAETQYFGPGTRLLVL.

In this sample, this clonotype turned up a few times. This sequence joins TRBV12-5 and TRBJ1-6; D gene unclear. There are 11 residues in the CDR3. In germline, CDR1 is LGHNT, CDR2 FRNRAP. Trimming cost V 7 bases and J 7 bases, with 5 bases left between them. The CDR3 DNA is TGTGCTAGTGCCCTAAATTCACCCCTCCACTTT. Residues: CASALNSPLHF.

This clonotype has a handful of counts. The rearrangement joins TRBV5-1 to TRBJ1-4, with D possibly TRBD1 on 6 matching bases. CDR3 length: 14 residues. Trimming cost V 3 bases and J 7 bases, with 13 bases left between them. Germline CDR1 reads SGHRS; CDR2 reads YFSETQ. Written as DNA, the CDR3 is TGCGCCAGCAGCTCCGACGGGGGCACTGAAAAACTGTTTTTT. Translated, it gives CASSSDGGTEKLFF.

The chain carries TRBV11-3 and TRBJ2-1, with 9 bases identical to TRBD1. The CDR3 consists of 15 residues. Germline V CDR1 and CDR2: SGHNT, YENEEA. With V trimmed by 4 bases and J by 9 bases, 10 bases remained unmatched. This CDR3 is CASSSDRGIKVEQFF. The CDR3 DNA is TGTGCCAGCAGCTCCGACAGGGGGATAAAAGTTGAGCAGTTCTTC.